This TCR beta chain is drawn from a study of T cell responses to AZD1222 COVID-19 vaccine. Study outcomes and limitations: Repertoires were obtained solely post-peak T cell response.

The germline V and J ends were trimmed by 3 bases and 2 bases, with 11 bases remaining between them. Germline assignment: CDR1 MNHNS and CDR2 SASEGT. This CDR3 is 14 amino acids long. This clone turned up a few times. No antigen is known for it. Repertoires were generated with immunoSEQ multiplex PCR, while TCRdb's copy carries only in-frame clones and drops some. The sample lists around 100,000 clones; more than 75% were seen once. Here the sequenced sample was peripheral blood, taken on day 0 of MenACWY control vaccination. The V call is TRBV6-1, the J call TRBJ2-7, with D unresolved. The receptor was isolated from an adult in good health. The CDR3 nucleotides are TGTGCCAGCAGTGAGCAACTTCCCACCTACGAGCAGTACTTC. It encodes CASSEQLPTYEQYF.